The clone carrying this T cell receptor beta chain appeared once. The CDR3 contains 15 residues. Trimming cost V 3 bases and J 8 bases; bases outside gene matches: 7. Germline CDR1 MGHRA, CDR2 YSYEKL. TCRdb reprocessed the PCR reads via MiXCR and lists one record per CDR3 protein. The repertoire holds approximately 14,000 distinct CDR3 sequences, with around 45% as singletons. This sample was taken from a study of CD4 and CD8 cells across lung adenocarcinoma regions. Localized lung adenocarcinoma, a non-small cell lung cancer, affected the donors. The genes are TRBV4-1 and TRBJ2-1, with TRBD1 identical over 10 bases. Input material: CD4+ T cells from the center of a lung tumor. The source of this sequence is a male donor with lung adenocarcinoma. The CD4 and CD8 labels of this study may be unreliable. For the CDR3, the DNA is TGCGCCAGCAGCCAGGGACAGGGGACATGGGATGAGCAGTTCTTC. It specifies CASSQGQGTWDEQFF.